The 10 T cell receptor beta chains listed next were all sequenced from one sample in a study of cytomegalovirus exposure and HLA in healthy donors. Primers for the PCR totalled 60 Vbeta and 13 Jbeta. The table came from immunoSEQ multiplex PCR; TCRdb's copy has only in-frame clones and leaves some out. The sample records under 90,000 clones, approximately 78% being singletons. Sequencing used PBMCs. These receptors originate from a man aged 40-49 years in good health and CMV-seronegative.

The J gene is TRBJ2-4, the V gene TRBV6-1; unclear D gene. This CDR3 spans 15 amino acids. The V gene's germline CDR1 is MNHNS and CDR2 SASEGT. V lost 1 base and J lost 0, with 7 bases in between. The CDR3 DNA sequence: TGTGCCAGCAGTGAAGGAGAACTAGCCAAAAACATTCAGTACTTC. This codes for CASSEGELAKNIQYF.

V usage is TRBV7-2 and J usage is TRBJ2-5; D is ambiguous. Trimming shortened V by 5 bases and J by 0 bases, and 25 bases separated the two germline ends. CDR3 size: 19 residues. Germline V lookup: CDR1 SGHTA, CDR2 FQGNSA. The CDR3 protein is CASSPHGRRSEQDQETQYF. As DNA, the CDR3 is TGTGCCAGCAGCCCTCACGGCCGGCGTTCCGAGCAGGACCAAGAGACCCAGTACTTC. The full variable domain, in which reference TRBV7-2 and TRBJ2-5 provide the parts outside the CDR3, is GAGVSQSPSNKVTEKGKDVELRCDPISGHTALYWYRQSLGQGLEFLIYFQGNSAPDKSGLPSDRFSAERTGGSVSTLTIQRTQQEDSAVYLCASSPHGRRSEQDQETQYFGPGTRLLVL.

A single count supports this clone. The V and J genes are TRBV11-2 and TRBJ2-7; perhaps TRBD1 as D (5 bases). The CDR3 covers 12 residues. CDR1 and CDR2 from the germline V gene are SGHAT and FQNNGV. Trimming stripped 4 bases from V and 5 bases from J, with 9 bases between. The CDR3 bases are TGTGCCAGCAGCTCCAGGGTCGACGAGCAGTACTTC. Protein: CASSSRVDEQYF.

This chain connects TRBV7-9 to TRBJ2-3, with 7 bases aligning to TRBD1. Looked up from germline, CDR1 is SEHNR and CDR2 is FQNEAQ (reference sequence). This CDR3 is 15 amino acids long. Trimming took 7 bases from V and 2 from J; bases not matched to a gene: 9. The CDR3 bases are TGTGCCAGCACTATACAGGGGCGGGCCACAGATACGCAGTATTTT. Its translation is CASTIQGRATDTQYF.

The CDR3 region has the DNA TGCGCCAGCAGCTTAGTTACAGGGGGCTCCTACGAGCAGTACTTC. Translation: CASSLVTGGSYEQYF. The chain recombines TRBV5-1 with TRBJ2-5, with 8 bases aligning to TRBD1. The J call is doubtful: the DNA matches TRBJ2-7 better. The germline V gene has CDR1 SGHRS and CDR2 YFSETQ. The CDR3 has 15 residues.

The V gene is TRBV16, the J gene TRBJ2-5; 11 nucleotides match TRBD1. The CDR3 length is 15 residues. V gave up 6 bases and J gave up 5 bases; unmatched junction bases: 8. Germline lookup yields CDR1 KGHSY and CDR2 FQNENV. CDR3 sequence: CASRTGTGGSETQYF. The DNA for the CDR3 is TGTGCCAGCAGAACCGGGACAGGGGGGTCGGAGACCCAGTACTTC. Based on the CDR3 plus reference TRBV16 and TRBJ2-5, the full variable domain is GEEVAQTPKHLVRGEGQKAKLYCAPIKGHSYVFWYQQVLKNEFKFLISFQNENVFDETGMPKERFSAKCLPNSPCSLEIQATKLEDSAVYFCASRTGTGGSETQYFGPGTRLLVL.

The chain is built from TRBV6-5 and TRBJ1-6, with a tentative D call TRBD1 (6 bases). Trimming removed 2 bases from V and 8 bases from J, with 13 bases in between. Germline-derived CDR1 and CDR2 are MNHEY and SVGAGI. The CDR3 contains 15 residues. CDR3 sequence: CASSYGGSVDSPLHF. The CDR3 DNA follows: TGTGCCAGCAGTTACGGGGGCAGCGTGGATTCACCCCTCCACTTT.

Details on this clone: Relative to the germline gene, one junction end is altered; a read error may explain this. The V and J genes are TRBV7-9 and TRBJ2-2, with 10 bases identical to TRBD1. This CDR3 has 14 residues. CDR1 and CDR2 from the germline V gene are SEHNR and FQNEAQ (reference sequence). In DNA form, the CDR3 reads TGTTCCAGCAGGGACAGGGGTAACACCGGGGAGCTGTTTTTT. Its translation is CSSRDRGNTGELFF.

The chain uses TRBV7-3 and TRBJ1-1, with a possible D match to TRBD1 (6 bases). Germline V gene data show CDR1 as SGHTA and CDR2 as FQGTGA. V lost 2 bases, J lost 5 bases, and 9 bases lay in between. The CDR3 is 13 amino acids. DNA of the CDR3: TGTGCCAGCAGCTTAGCAACAGGGACTGAAGCTTTCTTT. Protein: CASSLATGTEAFF.

DNA for the CDR3: TGTGCCAGCAGGAACACCAACACAGATACGCAGTATTTT. This gives the protein CASRNTNTDTQYF. This chain connects TRBV7-3 to TRBJ2-3; D is uncertain. Germline loops: CDR1 SGHTA, CDR2 FQGTGA. V shed 6 bases and J shed 2 bases, with 9 bases lying between them. The CDR3 covers 13 residues.